This T cell receptor (beta chain) originates from a study of CD8 T cells in ankylosing spondylitis. Overall study findings and caveats: Seemingly characteristic of ankylosing spondylitis blood was a TCR beta motif consisting of under 10 highly homologous variants. Past studies reported some motif variants in reactive arthritis synovial fluid and blood. Disease-linked clones bore a CD8+ phenotype and were relatively rare in peripheral blood. Matched ankylosing spondylitis synovial fluid reportedly showed significant enrichment of disease-linked clones.

This CDR3 region has 15 residues. CDR1 and CDR2 (germline): SGHRS, YFSETQ. V lost 1 base to trimming and J lost 4 bases, with 14 bases between them. This clonotype has a handful of counts. The antigen is undetermined. Libraries of TCR beta came from quantitative 5'-RACE with molecular barcodes. Each CDR3 protein gets one entry after TCRdb re-called the 5' RACE reads with MiXCR. The table includes 700,000 to 850,000 distinct CDR3 sequences, approximately 12% detected once. Specimen: blood, either unsorted or a sorted T cell fraction (not recorded which). This clonotype originated in a male donor with ankylosing spondylitis. V gene TRBV5-1 combines with J gene TRBJ1-2; D is unclear. CDR3 DNA: TGCGCCAGCAGCTTGTCAGCTACCCTGGGCTATGGCTACACCTTC. Translated: CASSLSATLGYGYTF.